Reported below is one TCR beta chain. The antigen is undetermined. The data are from a study of vaccination and CD4 T cells after COVID-19. As for the study in general: With a range of 35 to 161, the median interval from diagnosis to drawing post-COVID samples was 85 to 120 days.

Treatment specified: roughly ten-day PBMC culture with coronavirus spike peptide pools or control peptides (ViraFEST assay). CD4+ T lymphocytes from the unexposed donor were collected before the COVID-19 pandemic (2011-2018). Per-well cultures of roughly 2 million PBMCs received roughly 9.9 IU/ml IL-2 and about 9.1 ug/ml peptide pools. Trimming took off 6 bases at V and 5 bases at J, with 16 bases between the two ends. CDR3 size: 14 residues. Germline-derived CDR1 and CDR2 are SEHNR and FQNEAQ (reference sequence). The Oncomine TCR Beta short-read assay generated sequence data from the DNA of cultured CD4+ T cells. DNA came from CD4+ T cells after culture. Via MiXCR, TCRdb re-called the PCR reads, giving one row per CDR3 protein. The sample yields 6,500 to 9,000 distinct CDR3 sequences, approximately 39% seen once.

This chain uses TRBV7-9 with TRBJ1-1; D is perhaps TRBD1 (5 bases). Material: CD4+ T cells from blood, cultured in vitro. The source of this sequence is a human donor in good health. CDR3 amino acids: CASSFGDARTEAFF. In DNA, the CDR3 is TGTGCCAGCAGTTTCGGGGACGCCCGTACTGAAGCTTTCTTT.